The 25 T cell receptor beta chains presented below share a single source sample, sequenced in a study of CD8 T cells in ankylosing spondylitis. Study outcomes and limitations: There was a TCR beta motif, made of 7 to 9 highly homologous variants, that appeared characteristic of ankylosing spondylitis blood.

One entry per CDR3 protein, called by TCRdb with MiXCR from the 5' RACE reads. The repertoire holds more than 650,000 distinct CDR3 sequences, about 11% seen once, with approximately 0.46% in the top ten. The antigens of these receptors remain unknown. Sequenced material: blood, either unsorted or a sorted T cell fraction (not recorded which). The receptors were sampled from a male donor with ankylosing spondylitis.

This clonotype has a count of ten or more. The chain carries TRBV29-1 and TRBJ2-7; a weak D match, TRBD1 (6 bases). CDR1 is SQVTM and CDR2 is ANQGSEA in the germline V gene. This CDR3 has 12 residues. Trimming left V 5 bases short and J 3 bases short, with 11 bases between. CDR3 nucleotide sequence: TGCAGCGTTAAGGGGGTCAGCTACGAGCAGTACTTC. It encodes CSVKGVSYEQYF.

This clonotype was counted between two and nine times. This chain connects TRBV29-1 to TRBJ2-5; TRBD1 matches at 8 bases. The CDR3 contains 19 residues. V was pared by 2 bases and J by 0 bases, with 17 bases of the junction left unmatched. Per germline, CDR1 SQVTM and CDR2 ANQGSEA. The chain's CDR3 is CSVELSVPTWDRHQETQYF. The CDR3 coding sequence is TGCAGCGTTGAACTGAGTGTCCCAACGTGGGACAGGCACCAAGAGACCCAGTACTTC.

This clonotype was detected a few times. V usage is TRBV12-3 or TRBV12-4 and J usage is TRBJ1-2; D possibly corresponds to TRBD1 (5 bases). Trimming stripped 6 bases from V and 0 bases from J, with 14 bases between. There are 15 residues in the CDR3. The CDR3 loop reads CASSSGGRANYGYTF. The CDR3 DNA follows: TGTGCCAGCAGCTCGGGGGGAAGGGCTAACTATGGCTACACCTTC.

This clonotype was picked up a small number of times. The chain has TRBV10-3 and TRBJ1-3; D gene uncertain. There are 12 residues in the CDR3. Germline V CDR1 and CDR2: ENHRY, SYGVKD. Trimming left V 4 bases short and J 2 bases short, with 3 bases between. In nucleotides, the CDR3 is TGTGCCATCAGTGTCCCTGGAAACACCATATATTTT. Translated, it gives CAISVPGNTIYF.

The rearrangement joins TRBV6-1 to TRBJ1-1; D is uncertain. V shed 7 bases and J shed 1 base, with 13 bases lying between them. The CDR3 extends over 14 amino acids. CDR1 is MNHNS and CDR2 is SASEGT in the germline V gene. CDR3 sequence: CASTASYGNTEAFF. The CDR3 region has the DNA TGTGCCAGCACTGCATCGTACGGGAACACTGAAGCTTTCTTT.

This clonotype was observed a handful of times. The CDR3, as DNA: TGTGCCAGCAGTGGGCGGGGGGTACAGTATGAGCAGTTCTTC. Residues: CASSGRGVQYEQFF. The genes are TRBV6-1 and TRBJ2-1; TRBD2 agrees at 8 bases. With 4 bases clipped from V and 8 bases from J, the junction kept 7 bases outside the gene matches. The CDR3 length is 14 residues. In germline, CDR1 is MNHNS, CDR2 SASEGT.

The chain joins TRBV5-6 to TRBJ1-2, with D unclear. Germline V gene sequence: CDR1 SGHDT, CDR2 YYEEEE. Trimming cost V 1 base and J 4 bases, with 11 bases left between them. This CDR3 has 14 residues. CDR3 amino acids: CASSLLGRSYGYTF. CDR3 in DNA: TGTGCCAGCAGCTTGCTGGGAAGGAGCTATGGCTACACCTTC.

This clonotype has more than one count but fewer than ten. The J gene is TRBJ1-2, the V gene TRBV7-2; the match to TRBD1 covers 8 bases. The CDR3 is 15 residues long. Germline CDR1 is SGHTA and CDR2 is FQGNSA. V trimming: 5 bases; J trimming: 5 bases; junction bases outside the gene matches: 10. CDR3 nucleotide sequence: TGTGCCAGCAGCCTTGGGACAGGACTGGTTTATGGCTACACCTTC. This sequence encodes CASSLGTGLVYGYTF.

The CDR3 sequence: CASSRSGEQPDTQYF. CDR3 sequence (DNA): TGCGCCAGCAGCCGGAGCGGGGAGCAGCCAGATACGCAGTATTTT. The chain has TRBV5-1 and TRBJ2-3, with 7 bases fitting TRBD2. The CDR3 spans 15 residues. The V and J ends lost 4 bases and 4 bases, in that order; junction bases with no gene match: 9. CDR1 and CDR2 (germline): SGHRS, YFSETQ. The variable domain in full, with the rest retrieved from reference TRBV5-1 and TRBJ2-3, is KAGVTQTPRYLIKTRGQQVTLSCSPISGHRSVSWYQQTPGQGLQFLFEYFSETQRNKGNFPGRFSGRQFSNSRSEMNVSTLELGDSALYLCASSRSGEQPDTQYFGPGTRLTVL.

The chain carries TRBV7-2 and TRBJ2-1, with 12 bases fitting TRBD1. The CDR3 has 16 residues. From germline, CDR1 is SGHTA and CDR2 FQGNSA. After removal of 5 bases from V and 4 bases from J, the junction contained 6 bases not matched to a gene. CDR3 region: CASSTGTGGAYNEQFF. Written as DNA, the CDR3 is TGTGCCAGCAGCACCGGGACAGGGGGCGCATACAATGAGCAGTTCTTC.

This clonotype showed up many times. V and J are TRBV5-6 and TRBJ2-2, with D possibly being TRBD2 (6 bases). CDR1 is SGHDT, CDR2 YYEEEE, per germline. Trimming stripped 10 bases from V and 0 bases from J, with 10 bases between. This CDR3 is 13 amino acids long. CDR3 in DNA: TGTGCCGCGGGGATGCCGAACACCGGGGAGCTGTTTTTT. This sequence encodes CAAGMPNTGELFF.

This clonotype was recorded many times. The J gene is TRBJ1-6, the V gene TRBV2; D may be TRBD1 (5 bases). Looked up from germline, CDR1 is SNHLY and CDR2 is FYNNEI. The CDR3 is made up of 15 amino acids. Trimming pared 2 bases from V and 4 bases from J, leaving 9 bases between. CDR3 in DNA: TGTGCCAGCAGTGAACGGACATTGTATAATTCACCCCTCCACTTT. This translates into CASSERTLYNSPLHF. Full variable domain (remainder filled in from reference TRBV2 and TRBJ1-6): EPEVTQTPSHQVTQMGQEVILRCVPISNHLYFYWYRQILGQKVEFLVSFYNNEISEKSEIFDDQFSVERPDGSNFTLKIRSTKLEDSAMYFCASSERTLYNSPLHFGNGTRLTVT.

This chain uses TRBV12-3 or TRBV12-4 with TRBJ2-7; 9 nucleotides agree with TRBD2. Trimming took 5 bases from V and 3 from J; bases not matched to a gene: 8. The CDR3 has 15 amino acids. The CDR3 DNA follows: TGTGCCAGCAGTGAGGGACTAGCTGGAATCTACGAGCAGTACTTC. Translated: CASSEGLAGIYEQYF.

The V call is TRBV7-6, the J call TRBJ1-1; D gene ambiguous. The germline V gene has CDR1 SGHVS and CDR2 FNYEAQ. The CDR3 is 16 amino acids. V lost 3 bases, J lost 1 base, and 15 bases lay in between. The CDR3 region is CASSLRQVTSNTEAFF. The CDR3 DNA reads TGTGCCAGCAGCTTGCGGCAGGTTACGTCGAACACTGAAGCTTTCTTT.

This clonotype turned up a few times. The chain recombines TRBV12-3 or TRBV12-4 with TRBJ1-1; 7 bases map to TRBD1. This CDR3 spans 12 amino acids. Trimming cost V 7 bases and J 7 bases; bases outside gene matches: 6. CDR3 in DNA: TGTGCCAGCAACCGACAGGGTGGTGAAGCTTTCTTT. It is translated as CASNRQGGEAFF.

This clonotype was seen a handful of times. The chain uses TRBV7-2 and TRBJ2-5; D is possibly TRBD2 (6 bases). The CDR3 length is 16 residues. Germline V gene data show CDR1 as SGHTA and CDR2 as FQGNSA. Trimming took 2 bases from V and 5 from J, leaving 18 bases between them. CDR3 DNA sequence: TGTGCCAGCAGCTTACTGGGTTTGAGGGGAGGTGAGACCCAGTACTTC. This sequence encodes CASSLLGLRGGETQYF.

The rearrangement uses TRBV6-2 or TRBV6-3 and TRBJ2-2; the D is unclear. The V end lost 7 bases, the J end lost 5 bases, and 14 bases lay between the germline ends. CDR1 MNHEY and CDR2 SVGEGT come from the germline V gene. The CDR3 spans 14 residues. The CDR3 coding sequence is TGTGCCAGCATCAATTTACCCCGAACCGGGGAGCTGTTTTTT. Amino acid sequence: CASINLPRTGELFF.

V usage is TRBV10-3 and J usage is TRBJ1-3; the match to TRBD1 covers 7 bases. Trimming cost V 6 bases and J 1 base; bases outside gene matches: 6. CDR1 and CDR2 (germline): ENHRY, SYGVKD. This CDR3 contains 15 residues. The CDR3 spells CAISGTVFSGNTIYF. CDR3 nucleotide sequence: TGTGCCATCAGCGGGACAGTCTTTTCTGGAAACACCATATATTTT.

The gene calls are TRBV20-1 and TRBJ1-2; the D gene is possibly TRBD1 (5 bases). The CDR3 extends over 10 amino acids. Germline-derived CDR1 and CDR2 are DFQATT and SNEGSKA (reference sequence). This CDR3 is CRGGSFGYTF. The CDR3 nucleotides read TGCAGGGGGGGTAGCTTTGGCTACACCTTC.

The chain combines TRBV4-2 with TRBJ1-2; the match to TRBD1 covers 7 bases. The CDR3 loop spans 16 amino acids. Germline CDR1 and CDR2: LGHNA and YNFKEQ. V shed 1 base and J 8 bases; nucleotides not matched to a gene: 13. CDR3 nucleotides: TGTGCCAGCAGCCAAGGGCGCAGGACAGGCAGCGAGGGCTACACCTTC. It yields the protein CASSQGRRTGSEGYTF.

The V gene is TRBV7-9, the J gene TRBJ1-1; D is ambiguous. Trimming pared 5 bases from V and 1 base from J, leaving 8 bases between. This CDR3 contains 13 residues. Looked up from germline, CDR1 is SEHNR and CDR2 is FQNEAQ (reference sequence). Here the CDR3 reads CASSRSKNTEAFF. In DNA, the CDR3 is TGTGCCAGCAGCCGTTCGAAGAACACTGAAGCTTTCTTT. The variable domain in full, with the rest retrieved from reference TRBV7-9 and TRBJ1-1, is DTGVSQNPRHKITKRGQNVTFRCDPISEHNRLYWYRQTLGQGPEFLTYFQNEAQLEKSRLLSDRFSAERPKGSFSTLEIQRTEQGDSAMYLCASSRSKNTEAFFGQGTRLTVV.

This clonotype was seen a handful of times. The V call is TRBV5-4, the J call TRBJ2-3; 8 nucleotides align to TRBD2. The CDR3 has 16 residues. V gave up 4 bases and J gave up 4 bases; unmatched junction bases: 11. Germline V CDR1 and CDR2: SGHNT, YYREEE (reference sequence). In DNA form, the CDR3 reads TGTGCCAGCAGCCACACTAGCGGAGGGAGAGCAGATACGCAGTATTTT. It translates to CASSHTSGGRADTQYF.

This chain joins TRBV7-2 and TRBJ2-7; TRBD2 might be the D (6 bases). Trimming took off 5 bases at V and 1 base at J, with 18 bases between the two ends. Germline values: CDR1 SGHTA, CDR2 FQGNSA. The CDR3 sequence is 16 residues long. The DNA of the CDR3 is TGTGCCAGCAGCCGCCGGGTGGGCGGGGCGTCCTACGAGCAGTACTTC. Its protein is CASSRRVGGASYEQYF.

The chain joins TRBV20-1 to TRBJ2-1; D unclear. Between the trimmed V and J ends, which lost 0 bases and 1 base, there was a span of 4 bases. The CDR3 is 13 residues long. CDR1 and CDR2 (germline): DFQATT, SNEGSKA (reference sequence). The CDR3 region is CSAREQSYNEQFF. CDR3 DNA: TGCAGTGCTAGAGAACAGTCCTACAATGAGCAGTTCTTC.

V gene TRBV20-1 combines with J gene TRBJ2-1; 8 bases match TRBD2. CDR1 DFQATT and CDR2 SNEGSKA come from the germline V gene (reference sequence). The CDR3 runs to 15 residues. Trimming removed 2 bases from V and 6 bases from J; junction bases left unmatched: 9. CDR3 DNA sequence: TGCAGTGCTAGACGGAGCGGGAGCGGAAGCAATGAGCAGTTCTTC. Translation: CSARRSGSGSNEQFF.